A single sample is the source of the 27 T cell receptor beta chains below, sequenced in a study of CD8+ T cells in alopecia areata. RNA, once extracted, was reverse transcribed into cDNA for use as the sequencing template. Method: immunoSEQ multiplex PCR; TCRdb's copy keeps in-frame clones and lacks some. The repertoire holds around 100,000 clones, with around 38% as singletons. The sample consisted of CD4+ T cells sorted from blood. These receptors were collected from a human donor with alopecia areata.

This chain links TRBV7-2 with TRBJ2-3, with TRBD2 matching over 8 bases. This CDR3 contains 15 residues. CDR1 and CDR2 from the germline V gene are SGHTA and FQGNSA. The V segment lost 2 bases and the J segment 1 base; nucleotides outside the gene matches: 2. The CDR3 spells CASSLHGGGTDTQYF. CDR3 DNA sequence: TGTGCCAGCAGCTTACACGGGGGGGGCACAGATACGCAGTATTTT.

For the CDR3, the DNA is TGCGCCAGCAGCTTACGGCTAGCGATGGTGAACGAGCAGTACTTC. Translated, it gives CASSLRLAMVNEQYF. V and J are TRBV5-1 and TRBJ2-7, with D perhaps TRBD2 (6 bases). This CDR3 comprises 15 residues. Per the germline V gene, CDR1 is SGHRS and CDR2 is YFSETQ. V lost 2 bases and J lost 5, with 17 bases in between.

This clone has just a few counts. The genes are TRBV7-9 and TRBJ2-3, with D maybe TRBD1 (7 bases). Trimming pared 3 bases from V and 4 bases from J, leaving 11 bases between. The CDR3 is 14 residues long. Germline values: CDR1 SEHNR, CDR2 FQNEAQ (reference sequence). The CDR3 DNA reads as TGTGCCAGCAGCTTGCAGGGGGGTCCAGATACGCAGTATTTT. This gives the protein CASSLQGGPDTQYF.

The V call is TRBV2, the J call TRBJ1-1; D possibly corresponds to TRBD1 (5 bases). Germline lookup yields CDR1 SNHLY and CDR2 FYNNEI. The V and J ends lost 6 bases and 2 bases respectively, with 19 bases between them. This CDR3 is 16 amino acids long. DNA for the CDR3: TGTGCCAGCAGCCCCAGGTACCTCACAGGTAACACTGAAGCTTTCTTT. Protein product: CASSPRYLTGNTEAFF.

CDR3 sequence (DNA): TGTGCCAGCAGTTACTCGCCAGGGAACTATGGCTACACCTTC. Its protein product is CASSYSPGNYGYTF. The chain combines TRBV6-5 with TRBJ1-2, with a tentative D call TRBD1 (5 bases). Between the trimmed V and J ends, which lost 0 bases and 2 bases, there was a span of 7 bases. CDR3 length equals 14 residues. CDR1 and CDR2 (germline): MNHEY, SVGAGI.

The sample holds a few counts of this clone. The chain combines TRBV29-1 with TRBJ1-5; D not certain. The germline gives CDR1 SQVTM, CDR2 ANQGSEA. Between the trimmed V and J ends, which lost 4 bases and 4 bases, there was a span of 11 bases. CDR3 length: 13 residues. The CDR3 region has the DNA TGCAGCGTTGTTTTTGCCGGTAATCAGCCCCAGCATTTT. Amino acids: CSVVFAGNQPQHF.

The chain links TRBV29-1 to TRBJ2-5, with 10 nucleotides matching TRBD2. Germline CDR1 SQVTM, CDR2 ANQGSEA. V shed 2 bases and J 2 bases; nucleotides not matched to a gene: 2. The CDR3 sequence is 14 residues long. The CDR3 region is CSVEPSGGQETQYF. The CDR3 bases are TGCAGCGTTGAACCTAGCGGGGGACAAGAGACCCAGTACTTC.

The V and J genes are TRBV27 and TRBJ1-1, with D tentatively TRBD1 (6 bases). Trimming took off 5 bases at V and 0 bases at J, with 16 bases between the two ends. The CDR3 loop spans 16 amino acids. Looked up from germline, CDR1 is MNHEY and CDR2 is SMNVEV (reference sequence). The CDR3 DNA sequence: TGTGCCAGCAGTCTATTGGGGGCCCTAATGAACACTGAAGCTTTCTTT. Translation gives CASSLLGALMNTEAFF.

The chain recombines TRBV7-8 with TRBJ2-5, with a possible D match to TRBD2 (5 bases). Germline lookup yields CDR1 SGHVS and CDR2 FQNEAQ. This CDR3 has 15 residues. Trimming removed 5 bases at V and 5 bases at J, with 18 bases between. CDR3 nucleotides: TGTGCCAGCAGCCTAAAACCATCGGGGATGGAGACCCAGTACTTC. This gives the protein CASSLKPSGMETQYF.

This chain joins TRBV7-9 and TRBJ1-4; the D is unclear. V was pared by 5 bases and J by 0 bases, with 10 bases between. This CDR3 spans 15 amino acids. Germline loops: CDR1 SEHNR, CDR2 FQNEAQ (reference sequence). CDR3 residues: CASSARQATNEKLFF. CDR3 nucleotides: TGTGCCAGCAGCGCCCGACAAGCAACTAATGAAAAACTGTTTTTT.

This clone was recorded a few times. This chain connects TRBV30 to TRBJ1-2; D unresolved. Per germline, CDR1 GTSNPN and CDR2 SVGIG (reference sequence). V lost 0 bases to trimming and J lost 7 bases, with 6 bases between them. The CDR3 has 11 amino acids. CDR3 in DNA: TGTGCCTGGAGTGTAGAGGCTGGCTACACCTTC. Translating gives CAWSVEAGYTF.

Comments on this clone: A junction boundary mismatches the germline segment, possibly from a read error. The chain recombines TRBV7-2 with TRBJ2-5; TRBD1 matches at 8 bases. CDR1 is SGHTA and CDR2 is FQGNSA in the germline V gene. The CDR3 loop spans 13 amino acids. The CDR3 DNA reads TGTGCCAGCAGATTAGACAGGGGTCAGACCCAGTACTTC. Its protein product is CASRLDRGQTQYF.

Note on this clone: Other DNA variants within this sample encode the same CDR3. The V and J genes are TRBV30 and TRBJ1-1; D may be TRBD1 (5 bases). The CDR3 spans 12 residues. With 5 bases removed from V and 0 bases from J, the gap between germline ends came to 7 bases. The germline CDR1 and CDR2 sequences are GTSNPN and SVGIG (reference sequence). Here the CDR3 reads CAWGGVNTEAFF. Here the CDR3 DNA reads TGTGCCTGGGGAGGGGTGAACACTGAAGCTTTCTTT.

In this sample, this clone turned up a few times. The V call is TRBV19, the J call TRBJ1-5, with D perhaps TRBD1 (6 bases). With 4 bases removed from V and 1 base from J, the gap between germline ends came to 11 bases. Germline V gives CDR1 LNHDA, CDR2 SQIVND (reference sequence). This CDR3 is 15 amino acids long. The CDR3 is CASSTRGKSNQPQHF. For the CDR3, the DNA is TGTGCCAGTAGTACCAGGGGAAAGAGCAATCAGCCCCAGCATTTT.

This clone was seen a few times. The chain is built from TRBV5-1 and TRBJ1-5; possibly TRBD1 for D (6 bases). Germline V gene lookup returns CDR1 SGHRS and CDR2 YFSETQ. V lost 0 bases and J 5 bases, leaving 27 bases between the germline ends. The CDR3 is 20 amino acids. In DNA, the CDR3 is TGCGCCAGCAGCTTGGCCAGTCGGGTTCTGACAGGAGAGAGGGATCAGCCCCAGCATTTT. Protein product: CASSLASRVLTGERDQPQHF.

This clone showed up just a few times. The chain carries TRBV28 and TRBJ2-7, with 10 bases identical to TRBD1. Germline V gene lookup returns CDR1 MDHEN and CDR2 SYDVKM. This CDR3 contains 16 residues. V lost 3 bases to trimming and J lost 5 bases; unmatched junction nucleotides: 10. The DNA for the CDR3 is TGTGCCAGCAGTTTTAAAGATCGACAGGGGGCCAACGAGCAGTACTTC. Its translation: CASSFKDRQGANEQYF.

The chain employs TRBV4-2 and TRBJ2-3; D possibly corresponds to TRBD2 (5 bases). The CDR3 extends over 13 amino acids. Germline V gene sequence: CDR1 LGHNA, CDR2 YNFKEQ. The V gene lost 0 bases and the J gene lost 6 bases, with 7 bases spanning the gap. The CDR3 region is CASSQDRGDTQYF. CDR3 bases: TGTGCCAGCAGCCAAGATCGCGGGGATACGCAGTATTTT.

The J gene is TRBJ2-7, the V gene TRBV10-3; 9 nucleotides align to TRBD1. Germline CDR1 and CDR2: ENHRY and SYGVKD. The CDR3 runs to 14 residues. V dropped 6 bases and J dropped 2; count of bases not matched to a gene: 5. Written as DNA, the CDR3 is TGTGCCATCAGCCGGGACAGGGTCACCTACGAGCAGTACTTC. This encodes CAISRDRVTYEQYF.

V usage is TRBV5-1 and J usage is TRBJ2-5, with D possibly called TRBD1 or TRBD2 (6 bases each). This CDR3 is 16 amino acids long. V was cut by 0 bases and J by 5 bases, with 17 bases left in between. The germline CDR1 and CDR2 sequences are SGHRS and YFSETQ. DNA for the CDR3: TGCGCCAGCAGCTTGGAAAGCAGGGGCGGAGGGGAGACCCAGTACTTC. Encoded protein: CASSLESRGGGETQYF.

This chain joins TRBV28 and TRBJ2-7, with D perhaps TRBD1 (5 bases). V was trimmed by 3 bases and J by 0 bases, leaving 12 bases between them. CDR3 size: 15 residues. Germline loops: CDR1 MDHEN, CDR2 SYDVKM. CDR3 loop: CASSFYFRASYEQYF. CDR3 sequence (DNA): TGTGCCAGCAGTTTCTACTTCAGGGCCTCCTACGAGCAGTACTTC.

This clone was detected a few times. The chain uses TRBV5-1 and TRBJ2-3, with D maybe TRBD2 (6 bases). CDR1 is SGHRS and CDR2 is YFSETQ in the germline V gene. This CDR3 contains 14 residues. Trimming shortened V by 1 base and J by 2 bases, and 8 bases separated the two germline ends. This CDR3 is CASSLSGLTDTQYF. CDR3 nucleotides: TGCGCCAGCAGCTTGAGCGGGCTCACAGATACGCAGTATTTT.

CDR3 coding DNA: TGCGCCAGCAGCTCTACAGGGAGCCCAGGGGGCTACACCTTC. This encodes CASSSTGSPGGYTF. The chain recombines TRBV5-1 with TRBJ1-2; D perhaps matches TRBD1 (6 bases). The CDR3 length is 14 residues. The V and J ends lost 3 bases and 8 bases respectively, with 17 bases between them. The V gene's germline CDR1 is SGHRS and CDR2 YFSETQ.

This clone was recorded a few times. CDR3 protein: CAWSQDSEQYF. Written as DNA, the CDR3 is TGTGCCTGGAGCCAGGACTCCGAGCAGTACTTC. The chain combines TRBV30 with TRBJ2-7; D is perhaps TRBD2 (5 bases). CDR3 size: 11 residues. From germline, CDR1 is GTSNPN and CDR2 SVGIG (reference sequence). The V end lost 3 bases, the J end lost 6 bases, and 9 bases lay between the germline ends.

The V and J genes are TRBV5-6 and TRBJ2-3; 11 positions agree with TRBD2. In germline, CDR1 is SGHDT, CDR2 YYEEEE. V lost 7 bases and J lost 6; bases outside the gene matches: 13. This CDR3 has 16 residues. The CDR3 spells CASLRISGGAWDTQYF. As DNA, the CDR3 is TGTGCCAGCTTGAGGATTAGCGGGGGGGCGTGGGATACGCAGTATTTT.

This clone appeared once. The genes are TRBV30 and TRBJ1-1; TRBD1 matches at 8 bases. CDR1 and CDR2 (germline): GTSNPN, SVGIG (reference sequence). CDR3 length: 13 amino acids. J lost 1 base, V lost 7 bases, and 5 bases had no gene match. Written as DNA, the CDR3 is TGTGCCTCACAAGGGACAGGGAACACTGAAGCTTTCTTT. Translated, it gives CASQGTGNTEAFF.

A few counts support this clone. The chain employs TRBV5-6 and TRBJ1-2; TRBD1 might be the D (5 bases). The germline CDR1 and CDR2 sequences are SGHDT and YYEEEE. V was cut by 0 bases and J by 6 bases, with 15 bases left in between. The CDR3 covers 15 residues. The CDR3 DNA follows: TGTGCCAGCAGCTTGGCGGTGTGGGGACCGGATGGCTACACCTTC. The encoded protein is CASSLAVWGPDGYTF.

Only a few counts were recorded for this clone. The chain joins TRBV7-9 to TRBJ2-5; D uncertain. In germline, CDR1 is SEHNR, CDR2 FQNEAQ (reference sequence). The CDR3 runs to 12 residues. Trimming stripped 3 bases from V and 5 bases from J, with 7 bases between. CDR3 amino acids: CASSFLGETQYF. CDR3 nucleotide sequence: TGTGCCAGCAGCTTCCTAGGGGAGACCCAGTACTTC.